The 8 T cell receptor beta chains in this list originate from one sample, sequenced in a study of T cell changes during pregnancy in multiple sclerosis. Sequencing used immunoSEQ multiplex PCR; TCRdb keeps in-frame clones, though not all of them. The sample holds 80,000 or so clones; over 85% are singletons and the top ten take about 0.99%. Sequences were derived from peripheral blood, sampled in the second trimester of pregnancy. These receptors came from a female donor in good health, enrolled as a control in a pregnancy study.

This rearrangement joins TRBV28 to TRBJ2-7; no reliable D call. Between the trimmed V and J ends, which lost 4 bases and 1 base, there was a span of 14 bases. There are 15 residues in the CDR3. CDR1 and CDR2 from the germline V gene are MDHEN and SYDVKM. The CDR3 nucleotides are TGTGCCAGCAGTTCACCCGGTGCGCCTTCCTACGAGCAGTACTTC. Translating gives CASSSPGAPSYEQYF.

The V call is TRBV5-1, the J call TRBJ1-4; perhaps TRBD1 as D (5 bases). This CDR3 comprises 16 residues. CDR1 and CDR2 (germline): SGHRS, YFSETQ. Trimming stripped 7 bases from V and 3 bases from J, with 19 bases between. CDR3 in amino acids: CASAPEGGVSNEKLFF. The CDR3 DNA sequence: TGCGCCAGCGCCCCAGAGGGAGGGGTCTCTAATGAAAAACTGTTTTTT.

The rearrangement uses TRBV7-2 and TRBJ1-2, with 7 positions matching TRBD1. The V gene's germline CDR1 is SGHTA and CDR2 FQGNSA. CDR3 length: 14 residues. The junction had 6 bases not matched to a gene; V was cut back by 0 bases and J by 8 bases. The CDR3 spells CASSLAEGAEGYTF. In DNA, the CDR3 is TGTGCCAGCAGCTTAGCAGAGGGGGCTGAGGGCTACACCTTC.

This clone has only a few counts. The rearrangement links TRBV27 to TRBJ2-5, with TRBD2 matching over 7 bases. V was clipped by 5 bases and J by 4 bases; unmatched bases: 16. The CDR3 runs to 17 residues. CDR1 is MNHEY and CDR2 is SMNVEV in the germline V gene (reference sequence). The CDR3 reads CASSLTGVAGVGETQYF. The CDR3 DNA follows: TGTGCCAGCAGTCTCACAGGCGTCGCGGGAGTGGGAGAGACCCAGTACTTC.

The chain uses TRBV23-1 and TRBJ2-7; D call uncertain. TRBV23-1 is flagged as an ORF with uncertain function. The CDR3 covers 16 residues. Trimming took 3 bases from V and 0 from J, leaving 15 bases between them. DNA of the CDR3: TGCGCCAGCAGTCACCCCCGAGACAACGGCTCCTACGAGCAGTACTTC. It yields the protein CASSHPRDNGSYEQYF.

The chain uses TRBV27 and TRBJ2-7; 9 bases match TRBD1. Germline lookup yields CDR1 MNHEY and CDR2 SMNVEV (reference sequence). The CDR3 sequence is 16 residues long. V trimming: 2 bases; J trimming: 4 bases; junction bases outside the gene matches: 9. CDR3 region: CASSLGEGQGFYEQYF. The CDR3 DNA follows: TGTGCCAGCAGTTTAGGCGAGGGACAGGGTTTTTACGAGCAGTACTTC.

The CDR3 sequence: CASSRDLEAPSFF. CDR3 nucleotide sequence: TGTGCCAGCTCACGGGACTTGGAGGCCCCGTCTTTCTTC. The rearrangement uses TRBV18 and TRBJ2-1; D might be TRBD2 (6 bases). Germline values: CDR1 KGHSH, CDR2 LQKENI. Trimming cost V 4 bases and J 16 bases, with 20 bases left between them. This CDR3 has 13 amino acids.

The chain uses TRBV2 and TRBJ1-4; 7 bases fit TRBD1. The V gene's germline CDR1 is SNHLY and CDR2 FYNNEI. The CDR3 consists of 14 residues. With V trimmed by 8 bases and J by 7 bases, 10 bases remained unmatched. This CDR3 reads CASVYRGEGEKLFF. DNA of the CDR3: TGTGCCAGCGTGTACAGGGGAGAAGGTGAAAAACTGTTTTTT.